Below are 8 T cell receptor beta chains sequenced from a single sample in a study of cytomegalovirus exposure and HLA in healthy donors. PCR used 60 Vbeta primers and 13 Jbeta primers. TCRdb's copy holds only in-frame clones and misses some; the assay was immunoSEQ multiplex PCR. The sample has 50,000 to 65,000 clones, roughly 77% seen once. Sequenced material: PBMCs. All receptors derive from a middle-aged woman in good health and CMV-seropositive.

The CDR3 DNA reads as TGTGCCAGCAAAGAGGGGGCGAGAGAGACCCAGTACTTC. It yields the protein CASKEGARETQYF. This sequence joins TRBV6-6 and TRBJ2-5; TRBD1 agrees at 7 bases. Trimming took 7 bases from V and 4 from J; bases not matched to a gene: 6. Germline CDR1 is MNHNY and CDR2 is SVGAGI (reference sequence). The CDR3 sequence is 13 residues long.

The J gene is TRBJ1-1, the V gene TRBV7-2; D is unclear. The CDR3 runs to 12 residues. Per the germline V gene, CDR1 is SGHTA and CDR2 is FQGNSA. Trimming removed 1 base from V and 10 bases from J, with 10 bases in between. This chain's CDR3 is CASSLERFGAFF. DNA of the CDR3: TGTGCCAGCAGCTTAGAGAGGTTCGGAGCTTTCTTT.

The chain employs TRBV6-5 and TRBJ2-7; maybe TRBD1 (6 bases). Germline V CDR1 and CDR2: MNHEY, SVGAGI. The V gene lost 4 bases and the J gene lost 0 bases, with 10 bases spanning the gap. The CDR3 extends over 14 amino acids. CDR3 residues: CASSSDRLSYEQYF. CDR3 nucleotide sequence: TGTGCCAGCAGTTCCGACAGGCTCTCCTACGAGCAGTACTTC.

This chain uses TRBV5-4 with TRBJ2-4; tentative D call: TRBD2 (5 bases). The germline V and J ends were trimmed by 2 bases and 2 bases, with 20 bases remaining between them. The CDR3 sequence is 18 residues long. CDR1 is SGHNT, CDR2 YYREEE, per germline (reference sequence). Here the CDR3 DNA reads TGTGCCAGCAGCTTTCCGGGGATCCCCAGGCTAACCAAAAACATTCAGTACTTC. This translates into CASSFPGIPRLTKNIQYF. Based on the CDR3 plus reference TRBV5-4 and TRBJ2-4, the full variable domain is ETGVTQSPTHLIKTRGQQVTLRCSSQSGHNTVSWYQQALGQGPQFIFQYYREEENGRGNFPPRFSGLQFPNYSSELNVNALELDDSALYLCASSFPGIPRLTKNIQYFGAGTRLSVL.

The CDR3 reads CASSNRGHSGNTIYF. The CDR3 bases are TGTGCCAGCAGCAACAGGGGCCATTCTGGAAACACCATATATTTT. The chain carries TRBV7-8 and TRBJ1-3; TRBD1 aligns across 7 bases. Germline assignment: CDR1 SGHVS and CDR2 FQNEAQ. The CDR3 extends over 15 amino acids. Trimming took 5 bases from V and 1 from J; bases not matched to a gene: 5. The full variable domain, completed using reference TRBV7-8 and TRBJ1-3, is GAGVSQSPRYKVAKRGQDVALRCDPISGHVSLFWYQQALGQGPEFLTYFQNEAQLDKSGLPSDRFFAERPEGSVSTLKIQRTQQEDSAVYLCASSNRGHSGNTIYFGEGSWLTVV.

The V call is TRBV19, the J call TRBJ2-7; D is perhaps TRBD2 (7 bases). The germline gives CDR1 LNHDA, CDR2 SQIVND (reference sequence). V was shortened by 3 bases and J by 2 bases, with 11 bases between the two germline ends. The CDR3 is 14 amino acids. The CDR3 bases are TGTGCCAGTAGTATGTCGGGGGGCCCCTACGAGCAGTACTTC. Protein product: CASSMSGGPYEQYF.

The chain recombines TRBV9 with TRBJ1-5, with 7 bases that match TRBD1. Germline V gives CDR1 SGDLS, CDR2 YYNGEE. Unmatched junction bases numbered 8, after V lost 3 bases and J lost 5 bases. This CDR3 is built from 15 residues. The CDR3 nucleotides read TGTGCCAGCAGCGGCGGGACAGAAGGGCATCAGCCCCAGCATTTT. Amino acids: CASSGGTEGHQPQHF.

The chain uses TRBV16 and TRBJ1-1; D gene unclear. The length of the CDR3 is 13 residues. V lost 3 bases to trimming and J lost 4 bases, with 9 bases between them. Germline V gene data show CDR1 as KGHSY and CDR2 as FQNENV. The chain's CDR3 is CASSQNSGTEAFF. The DNA of the CDR3 is TGTGCCAGCAGCCAGAACTCGGGCACTGAAGCTTTCTTT.